The sequence of this T cell receptor beta chain was determined in a study of cytomegalovirus exposure and HLA in healthy donors. Study-wide points: After further analysis at a later stage, 15,000 to 20,000 TCR beta sequences were associated with HLA alleles at 0.05 false discovery rate. Sequencing probably produced one cluster of sequence variants that were highly shared.

With 60 Vbeta and 13 Jbeta primers, the PCR was carried out. Repertoires were generated with immunoSEQ multiplex PCR, while TCRdb's copy carries only in-frame clones and drops some. The sample consists of 180,000 or so clones, 75% to 80% of them appearing once. As regards this clone: Its antigen is not known.

Everyone who donated was a healthy bone marrow donor. Material for sequencing was PBMCs. The TCR was taken from a man in his forties in good health and CMV-seropositive.

Written as DNA, the CDR3 is TGTGCCAGCAGCTCCTTTACACAGTCCTACGAGCAGTACTTC. As protein: CASSSFTQSYEQYF. This chain joins TRBV11-3 and TRBJ2-7, with D uncertain. From germline, CDR1 is SGHNT and CDR2 YENEEA. CDR3 length: 14 amino acids. Trimming stripped 4 bases from V and 1 base from J, with 11 bases between.